This TCR beta chain was captured by sequencing in a study of blood T cell repertoires in COVID-19. Study information: PBMCs, B-cell-depleted T cells, or T cells were the source of the cDNA or gDNA that made up the material.

The germline gives CDR1 SQVTM, CDR2 ANQGSEA. The CDR3 has 13 residues. Trimming shortened V by 3 bases and J by 4 bases, and 10 bases separated the two germline ends. Source study methods: The assay estimated nucleated cells by amplifying reference gene primers. Measured with immunoSEQ multiplex PCR; TCRdb has only the in-frame clones, and not every one. V, J and clone size derive from that table, while D and trimming were established from the DNA sequence. The repertoire has 190,000 or so clones, about 83% of them found once; the top ten carry roughly 0.85%. The rearrangement joins TRBV29-1 to TRBJ2-1; D might be TRBD2 (6 bases). Sequenced material: peripheral blood. The clonotype was recovered from a woman aged 18 to 35 who had recovered from COVID-19. CDR3 loop: CSVDSGYYNEQFF. CDR3 DNA: TGCAGCGTTGATAGCGGCTATTACAATGAGCAGTTCTTC.